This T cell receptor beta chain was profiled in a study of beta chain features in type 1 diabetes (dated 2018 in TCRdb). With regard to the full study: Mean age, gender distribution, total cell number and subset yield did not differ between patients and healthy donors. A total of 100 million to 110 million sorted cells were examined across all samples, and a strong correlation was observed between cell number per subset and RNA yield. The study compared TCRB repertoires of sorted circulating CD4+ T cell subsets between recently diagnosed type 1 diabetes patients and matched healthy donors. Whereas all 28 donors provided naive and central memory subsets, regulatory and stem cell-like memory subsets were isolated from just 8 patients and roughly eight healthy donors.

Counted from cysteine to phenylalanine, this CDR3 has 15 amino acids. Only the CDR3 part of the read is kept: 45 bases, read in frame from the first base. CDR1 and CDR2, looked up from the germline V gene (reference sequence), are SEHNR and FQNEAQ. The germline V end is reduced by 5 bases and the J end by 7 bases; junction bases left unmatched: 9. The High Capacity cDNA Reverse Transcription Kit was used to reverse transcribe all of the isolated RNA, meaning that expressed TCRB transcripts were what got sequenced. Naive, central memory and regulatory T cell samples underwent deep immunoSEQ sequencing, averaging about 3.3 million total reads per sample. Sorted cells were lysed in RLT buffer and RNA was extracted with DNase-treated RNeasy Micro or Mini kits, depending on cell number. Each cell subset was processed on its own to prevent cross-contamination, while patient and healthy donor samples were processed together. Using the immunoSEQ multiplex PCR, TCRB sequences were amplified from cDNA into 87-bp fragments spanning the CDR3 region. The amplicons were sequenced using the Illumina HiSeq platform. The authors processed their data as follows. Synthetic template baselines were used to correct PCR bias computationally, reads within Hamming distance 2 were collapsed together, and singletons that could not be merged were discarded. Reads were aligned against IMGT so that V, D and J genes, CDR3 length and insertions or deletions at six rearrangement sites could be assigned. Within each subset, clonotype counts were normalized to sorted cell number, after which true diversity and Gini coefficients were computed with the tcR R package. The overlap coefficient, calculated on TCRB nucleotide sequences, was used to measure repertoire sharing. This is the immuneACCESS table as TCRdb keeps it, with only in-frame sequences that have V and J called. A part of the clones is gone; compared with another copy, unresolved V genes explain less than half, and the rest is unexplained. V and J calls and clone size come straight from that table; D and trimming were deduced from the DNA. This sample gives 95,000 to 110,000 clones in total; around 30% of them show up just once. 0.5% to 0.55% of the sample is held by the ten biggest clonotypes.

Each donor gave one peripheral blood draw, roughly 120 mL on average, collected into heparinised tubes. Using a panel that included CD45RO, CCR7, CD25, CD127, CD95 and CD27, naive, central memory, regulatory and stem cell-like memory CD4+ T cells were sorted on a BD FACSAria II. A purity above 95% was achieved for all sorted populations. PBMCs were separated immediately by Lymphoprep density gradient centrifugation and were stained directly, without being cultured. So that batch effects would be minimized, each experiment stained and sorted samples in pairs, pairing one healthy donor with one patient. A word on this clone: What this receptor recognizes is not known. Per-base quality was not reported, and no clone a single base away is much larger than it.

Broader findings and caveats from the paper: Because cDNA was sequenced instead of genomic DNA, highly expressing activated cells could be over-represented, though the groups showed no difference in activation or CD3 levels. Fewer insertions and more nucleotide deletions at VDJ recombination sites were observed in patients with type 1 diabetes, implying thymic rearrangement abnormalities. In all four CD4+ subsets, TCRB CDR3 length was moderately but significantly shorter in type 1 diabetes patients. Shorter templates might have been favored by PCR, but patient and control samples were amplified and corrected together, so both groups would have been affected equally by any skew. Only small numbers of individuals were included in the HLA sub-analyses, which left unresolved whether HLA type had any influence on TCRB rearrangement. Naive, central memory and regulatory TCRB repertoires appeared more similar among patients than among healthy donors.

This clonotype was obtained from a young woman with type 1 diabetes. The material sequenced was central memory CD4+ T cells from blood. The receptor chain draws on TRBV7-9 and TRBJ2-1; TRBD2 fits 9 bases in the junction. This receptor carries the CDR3 CASSPPGLAGNEQFF. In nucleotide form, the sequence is TGTGCCAGCAGCCCGCCGGGACTAGCAGGGAATGAGCAGTTCTTC.